This TCR beta chain was retrieved from a study of Ad26.COV2.S vaccination and SARS-CoV-2 variants. Study details: Ad26.COV2.S, an intramuscular injection, was given once or twice 56 days apart.

Germline V gene lookup returns CDR1 GTSNPN and CDR2 SVGIG (reference sequence). This CDR3 has 15 amino acids. Germline trimming cut 2 bases from V and 5 bases from J; bases unmatched to any gene: 9. Treatment in this sample: 15 to 20 received Ad26.COV2.S at low or high dose, single or two shots; several received placebo; per-sample allocation not given. The samples date from day 63 after the first vaccine or placebo injection. Clones were sequenced by immunoSEQ multiplex PCR, and TCRdb holds only the in-frame ones, with some missing. The sample lists about 420,000 clones, roughly 90% occurring once. This sequence was found in a person between 18 and 60 years old who received the Ad26.COV2.S COVID-19 vaccine or a placebo. The chain uses TRBV30 and TRBJ2-7; 10 positions match TRBD1. Sequenced material: peripheral blood, taken in a trial of Ad26.COV2.S vaccine versus placebo. The DNA for the CDR3 is TGTGCCTGGAGTATATCGGGACAGGGGCTCGACGAGCAGTACTTC. This encodes CAWSISGQGLDEQYF.